This T cell receptor (beta chain) was recovered during a study of shared clonotypes between healthy human individuals. Broader study findings: In having few donors, the study represented limited genetic and exposure-history diversity.

V lost 0 bases and J 2 bases, leaving 11 bases between the germline ends. Germline V gene sequence: CDR1 SGHRS, CDR2 YFSETQ. The CDR3 has 16 residues. Turning to this clone: Its antigen remains unknown.

Profiling relied on immunoSEQ multiplex PCR, and the TCRdb table lists in-frame clones only, not all of them. This sample has 980,000 or so clones, with less than 85% found just once. This sequence originates from a man between 18 and 29 years old in good health. Sequencing input: memory CD4+ T cells sorted from blood. The subset is: CD45RA-negative fraction. V gene TRBV5-1 combines with J gene TRBJ1-4, with D perhaps TRBD1 (6 bases). The CDR3 loop is CASSLGRQDTNEKLFF. Here the CDR3 DNA reads TGCGCCAGCAGCTTGGGCAGACAGGATACTAATGAAAAACTGTTTTTT.